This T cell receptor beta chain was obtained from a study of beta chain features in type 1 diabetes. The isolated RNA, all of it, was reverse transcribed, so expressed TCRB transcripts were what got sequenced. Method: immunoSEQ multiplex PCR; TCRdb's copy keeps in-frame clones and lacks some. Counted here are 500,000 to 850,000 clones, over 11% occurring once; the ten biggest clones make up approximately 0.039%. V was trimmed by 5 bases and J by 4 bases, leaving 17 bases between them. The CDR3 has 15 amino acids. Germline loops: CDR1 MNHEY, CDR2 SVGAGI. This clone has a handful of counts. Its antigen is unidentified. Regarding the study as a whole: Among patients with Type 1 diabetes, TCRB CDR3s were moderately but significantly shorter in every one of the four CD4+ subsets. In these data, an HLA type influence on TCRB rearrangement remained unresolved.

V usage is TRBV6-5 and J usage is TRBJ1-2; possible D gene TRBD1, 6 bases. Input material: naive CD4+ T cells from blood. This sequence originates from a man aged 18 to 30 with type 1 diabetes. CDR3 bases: TGTGCCAGCAGTGCGACACAGGGTGGGCCCTATGGCTACACCTTC. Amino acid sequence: CASSATQGGPYGYTF.